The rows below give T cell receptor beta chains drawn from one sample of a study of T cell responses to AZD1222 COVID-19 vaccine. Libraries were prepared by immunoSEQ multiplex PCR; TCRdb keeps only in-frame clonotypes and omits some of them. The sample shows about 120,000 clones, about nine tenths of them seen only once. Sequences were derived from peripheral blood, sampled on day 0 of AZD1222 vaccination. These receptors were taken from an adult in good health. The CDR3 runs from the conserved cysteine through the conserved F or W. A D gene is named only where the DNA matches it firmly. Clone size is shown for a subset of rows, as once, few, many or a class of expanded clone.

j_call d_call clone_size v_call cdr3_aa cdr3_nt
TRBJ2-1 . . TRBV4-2 CASSQSSPPYNEQFF TGTGCCAGCAGCCAATCTAGCCCTCCCTACAATGAGCAGTTCTTC
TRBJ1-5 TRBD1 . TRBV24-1 CATSDSRQGQSQPQHF TGTGCCACCAGTGATTCACGACAGGGGCAGAGCCAGCCCCAGCATTTT
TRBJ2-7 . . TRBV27 CASSLWIADEQYF TGTGCCAGCAGTTTATGGATAGCGGACGAGCAGTACTTC
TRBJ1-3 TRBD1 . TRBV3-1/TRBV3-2 CASSLGTGGNTIYF TGTGCCAGCAGCCTTGGGACAGGAGGAAACACCATATATTTT
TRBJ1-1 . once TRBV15 CATSSGQSTEAFF TGTGCCACCAGCTCCGGACAATCCACTGAAGCTTTCTTT
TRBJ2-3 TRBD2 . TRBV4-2 CASSQAPSGTSTTDTQYF TGTGCCAGCAGCCAGGCCCCGTCCGGGACTAGCACCACAGATACGCAGTATTTT
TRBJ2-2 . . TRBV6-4 CASSDIAAGGELFF TGTGCCAGCAGTGACATCGCCGCGGGTGGGGAGCTGTTTTTT
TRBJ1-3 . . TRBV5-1 CASSLDGPRSSGNTIYF TGCGCCAGCAGCCTGGACGGACCTCGATCCTCTGGAAACACCATATATTTT
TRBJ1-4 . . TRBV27 CASSLYLAGVEKLFF TGTGCCAGCAGTTTATACTTGGCAGGGGTGGAAAAACTGTTTTTT
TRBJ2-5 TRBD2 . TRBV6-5 CASSYSGTTQETQYF TGTGCCAGCAGTTACAGCGGGACCACCCAAGAGACCCAGTACTTC
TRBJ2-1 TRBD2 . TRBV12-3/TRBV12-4 CASSGGYNEQFF TGTGCCAGCAGCGGGGGGTACAATGAGCAGTTCTTC
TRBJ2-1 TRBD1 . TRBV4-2 CASSQVLTGGDEQFF TGTGCCAGCAGCCAAGTTTTAACAGGGGGCGATGAGCAGTTCTTC
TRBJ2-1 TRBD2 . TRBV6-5 CASSPPHSGGRQFF TGTGCCAGCAGTCCCCCCCATAGCGGGGGACGGCAGTTCTTC
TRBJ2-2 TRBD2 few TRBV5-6 CASSSGGATYNTGELFF TGTGCCAGCAGCTCCGGGGGGGCGACATACAACACCGGGGAGCTGTTTTTT
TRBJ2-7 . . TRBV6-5 CASSYGGRSNEQYF TGTGCCAGCAGTTATGGGGGGAGATCTAACGAGCAGTACTTC
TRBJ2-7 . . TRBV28 CASSLTVPNEQYF TGTGCCAGCAGTTTGACAGTTCCTAACGAGCAGTACTTC
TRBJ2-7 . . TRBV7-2 CASSPKSGPYEQYF TGTGCCAGCAGCCCAAAGAGCGGGCCCTACGAGCAGTACTTC
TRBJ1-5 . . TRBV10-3 CAISGKQGGNQPQHF TGTGCCATCAGTGGGAAACAGGGCGGCAATCAGCCCCAGCATTTT
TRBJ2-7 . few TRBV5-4 CASSFTGIWGEQYF TGTGCCAGCAGCTTTACAGGGATCTGGGGCGAGCAGTACTTC
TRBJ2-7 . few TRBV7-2 CASSLEAGLSYEQYF TGTGCCAGCAGCTTAGAAGCGGGCCTCTCCTACGAGCAGTACTTC
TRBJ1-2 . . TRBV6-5 CASSYSGGATHYGYTF TGTGCCAGCAGTTACTCCGGGGGGGCCACACACTATGGCTACACCTTC
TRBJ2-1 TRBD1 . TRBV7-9 CASSLVRLGGLSYEQFF TGTGCCAGCAGCTTAGTTCGCTTAGGGGGCTTAAGCTATGAGCAGTTCTTC
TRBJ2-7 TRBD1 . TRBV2 CASCRDRDYEQYF TGTGCCAGCTGCCGGGACAGGGACTACGAGCAGTACTTC
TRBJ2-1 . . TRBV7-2 CASSPLLFEQFF TGTGCCAGCAGCCCGCTTTTGTTTGAGCAGTTCTTC
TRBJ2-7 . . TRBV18 CASSPLALVYEQYF TGTGCCAGCTCACCACTAGCATTGGTGTACGAGCAGTACTTC
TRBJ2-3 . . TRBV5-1 CASSVGSTDTQYF TGCGCCAGCAGCGTGGGAAGCACAGATACGCAGTATTTT
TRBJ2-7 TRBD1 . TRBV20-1 CSANRGSEQYF TGCAGTGCTAACAGGGGTAGCGAGCAGTACTTC
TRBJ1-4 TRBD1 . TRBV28 CARRDRGATNEKLFF TGTGCCAGGAGGGACAGGGGGGCGACTAATGAAAAACTGTTTTTT